This T cell receptor (beta chain) originates from a study of T cells after yellow fever vaccination. At the level of the study: Preparation of fractions with low cell numbers was performed using SMART-Seq v4 Ultra Low Input.

Study-wide findings and caveats: Across the CD4 and CD8 compartments, a small share of clonotypes was present in both. Weaker overall, the secondary response nonetheless peaked faster (day 5 versus 15). Most clones from primary vaccination resurfaced after the booster (nearly 97% CD4, approximately 87% CD8).

This clonotype has only a few counts. Its antigen is as yet unknown. With 3 bases removed from V and 2 bases from J, the gap between germline ends came to 13 bases. Germline V gene data show CDR1 as GTSNPN and CDR2 as SVGIG (reference sequence). The CDR3 extends over 14 amino acids. Via MiXCR, TCRdb re-called the 5' RACE reads, giving one row per CDR3 protein. This sample has about 340,000 distinct CDR3 sequences; about an eighth occur once, and the top ten carry 2.5% to 4%. The material was CD4+ T cells sorted from PBMCs, obtained 15 days after the yellow fever booster vaccination. The rearrangement links TRBV30 to TRBJ1-2; no definite D call. This clonotype was sampled from a man between 18 and 35 years old who received the YFV17D yellow fever vaccine. CDR3 sequence: CAWSTKGRNYGYTF. The CDR3 coding sequence is TGTGCCTGGAGCACTAAAGGACGGAACTATGGCTACACCTTC.